This TCR beta chain originates from a study of human CD8 memory T cell subsets. Looked up from germline, CDR1 is SEHNR and CDR2 is FQNEAQ (reference sequence). The CDR3 sequence is 13 residues long. The PBMC were taken from buffy coats given by healthy donors. CD8+ T cells were isolated by negative magnetic selection. The TCR beta sequencing libraries came from UMI-labeled 5' RACE. TCRdb re-called the 5' RACE reads and shows each CDR3 protein once, DNA omitted. The sample has some 7,000 distinct CDR3 sequences. Sequenced sample: CD8+ T cells from PBMCs. The chain employs TRBV7-9 and TRBJ1-1. This TCR was recovered from a human donor in good health. The CDR3 reads CASSHGMNTEAFF.